This T cell receptor (beta chain) was profiled in a study of blood T cell repertoires in COVID-19. Germline V lookup: CDR1 MDHEN, CDR2 SYDVKM. V shed 7 bases, J shed 2 bases, and the junction held 13 bases outside the gene matches. CDR3 length equals 16 residues. Libraries were prepared by immunoSEQ multiplex PCR; TCRdb keeps only in-frame clonotypes and omits some of them. The sample includes around 150,000 clones, approximately 79% of them seen just once. The chain couples TRBV28 to TRBJ1-1; 7 bases are shared with TRBD1. The receptor's source is a woman aged 50 to 60 who had recovered from COVID-19. Sequenced material: PBMCs or T cells enriched from blood (not recorded which). The CDR3 region has the DNA TGTGCCAGCAAGCAGGGGGTCCGGGGTTTAAACACTGAAGCTTTCTTT. It is translated as CASKQGVRGLNTEAFF.